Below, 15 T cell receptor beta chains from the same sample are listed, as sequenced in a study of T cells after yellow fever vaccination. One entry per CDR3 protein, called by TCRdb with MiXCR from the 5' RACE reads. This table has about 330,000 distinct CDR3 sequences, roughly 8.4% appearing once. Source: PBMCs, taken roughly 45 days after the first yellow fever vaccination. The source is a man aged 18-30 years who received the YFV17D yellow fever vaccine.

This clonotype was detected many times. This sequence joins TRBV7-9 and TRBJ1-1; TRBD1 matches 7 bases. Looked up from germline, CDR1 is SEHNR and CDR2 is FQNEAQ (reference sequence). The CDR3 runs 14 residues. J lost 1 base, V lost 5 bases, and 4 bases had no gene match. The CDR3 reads CASSPGTANTEAFF. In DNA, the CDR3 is TGTGCCAGCAGCCCCGGGACAGCGAACACTGAAGCTTTCTTT.

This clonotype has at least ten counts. The CDR3 DNA reads as TGTGCCAGCTCAGCAGACCAGGGCAAAAACATTCAGTACTTC. This encodes CASSADQGKNIQYF. The V call is TRBV18, the J call TRBJ2-4, with a possible D match to TRBD1 (5 bases). The length of the CDR3 is 14 residues. V was pared by 5 bases and J by 3 bases, with 11 bases between. Germline loops: CDR1 KGHSH, CDR2 LQKENI.

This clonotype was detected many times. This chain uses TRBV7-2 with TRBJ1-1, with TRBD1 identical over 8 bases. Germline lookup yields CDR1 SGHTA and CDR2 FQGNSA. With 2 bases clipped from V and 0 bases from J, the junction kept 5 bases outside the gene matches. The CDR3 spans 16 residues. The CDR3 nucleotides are TGTGCCAGCAGCTTAAATCGGGGACAGGTGAACACTGAAGCTTTCTTT. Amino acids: CASSLNRGQVNTEAFF.

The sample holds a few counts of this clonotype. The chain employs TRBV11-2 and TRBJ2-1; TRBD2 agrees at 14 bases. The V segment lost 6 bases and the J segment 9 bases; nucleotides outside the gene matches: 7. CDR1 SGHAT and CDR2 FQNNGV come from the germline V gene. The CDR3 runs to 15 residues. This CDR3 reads CASREGTSGGVEQFF. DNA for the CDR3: TGTGCCAGCAGAGAGGGGACTAGCGGGGGTGTTGAGCAGTTCTTC.

The CDR3 loop reads CASSLEGVGEKLFF. The CDR3 DNA reads TGCGCCAGCAGCTTGGAGGGGGTGGGTGAAAAACTGTTTTTT. This rearrangement joins TRBV5-1 to TRBJ1-4; possibly TRBD1 for D (6 bases). Germline CDR1 is SGHRS and CDR2 is YFSETQ. The CDR3 is 14 residues long. Trimming cost V 0 bases and J 7 bases, with 10 bases left between them.

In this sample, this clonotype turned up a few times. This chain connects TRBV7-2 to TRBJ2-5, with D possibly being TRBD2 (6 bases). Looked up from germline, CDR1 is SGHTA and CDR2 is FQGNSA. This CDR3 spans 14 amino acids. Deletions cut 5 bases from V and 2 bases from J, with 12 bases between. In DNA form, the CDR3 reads TGTGCCAGCAGCCAATACGGGAGTCAAGAGACCCAGTACTTC. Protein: CASSQYGSQETQYF.

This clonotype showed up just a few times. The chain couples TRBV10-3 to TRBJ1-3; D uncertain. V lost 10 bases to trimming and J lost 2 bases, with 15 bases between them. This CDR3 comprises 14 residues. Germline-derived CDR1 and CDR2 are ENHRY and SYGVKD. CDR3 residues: CATSQESAGNTIYF. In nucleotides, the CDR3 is TGTGCCACATCCCAAGAATCTGCTGGAAACACCATATATTTT.

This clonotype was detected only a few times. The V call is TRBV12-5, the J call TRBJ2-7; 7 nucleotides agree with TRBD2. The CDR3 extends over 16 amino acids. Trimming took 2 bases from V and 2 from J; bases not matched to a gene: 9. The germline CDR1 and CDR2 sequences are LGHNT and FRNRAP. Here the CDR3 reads CASGLPPSGPPYEQYF. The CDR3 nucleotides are TGTGCTAGTGGTTTGCCGCCTAGCGGACCCCCCTACGAGCAGTACTTC.

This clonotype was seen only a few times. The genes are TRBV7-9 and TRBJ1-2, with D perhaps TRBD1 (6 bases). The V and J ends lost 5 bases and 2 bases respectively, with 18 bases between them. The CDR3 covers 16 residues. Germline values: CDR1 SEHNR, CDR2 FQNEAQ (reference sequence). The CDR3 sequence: CASSRTETGPNYGYTF. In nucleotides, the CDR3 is TGTGCCAGCAGCCGAACCGAAACAGGGCCCAACTATGGCTACACCTTC.

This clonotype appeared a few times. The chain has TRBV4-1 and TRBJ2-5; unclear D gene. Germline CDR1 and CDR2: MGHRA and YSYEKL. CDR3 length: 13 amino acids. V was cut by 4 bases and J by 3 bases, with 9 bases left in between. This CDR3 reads CASSPRMEETQYF. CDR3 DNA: TGCGCCAGCAGCCCGAGGATGGAAGAGACCCAGTACTTC.

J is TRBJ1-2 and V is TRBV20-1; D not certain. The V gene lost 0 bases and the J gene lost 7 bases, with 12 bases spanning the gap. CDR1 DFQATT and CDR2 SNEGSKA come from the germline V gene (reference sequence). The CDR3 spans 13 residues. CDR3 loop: CSARDASSGGYTF. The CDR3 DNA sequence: TGCAGTGCTAGAGATGCATCCTCCGGTGGCTACACCTTC.

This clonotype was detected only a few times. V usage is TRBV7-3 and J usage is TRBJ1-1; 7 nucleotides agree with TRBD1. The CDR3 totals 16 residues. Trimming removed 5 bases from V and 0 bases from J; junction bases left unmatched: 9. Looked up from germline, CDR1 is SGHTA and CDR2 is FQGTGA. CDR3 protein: CASSPTEGAVNTEAFF. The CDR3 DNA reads TGTGCCAGCAGCCCAACCGAGGGGGCGGTGAACACTGAAGCTTTCTTT.

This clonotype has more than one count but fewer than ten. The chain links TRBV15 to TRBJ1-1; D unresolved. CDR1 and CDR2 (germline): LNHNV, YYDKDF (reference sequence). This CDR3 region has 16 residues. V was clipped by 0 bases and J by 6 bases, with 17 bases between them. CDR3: CATSRDRRAPGAEAFF. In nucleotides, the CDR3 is TGTGCCACCAGCAGAGATCGGAGGGCCCCGGGCGCTGAAGCTTTCTTT.

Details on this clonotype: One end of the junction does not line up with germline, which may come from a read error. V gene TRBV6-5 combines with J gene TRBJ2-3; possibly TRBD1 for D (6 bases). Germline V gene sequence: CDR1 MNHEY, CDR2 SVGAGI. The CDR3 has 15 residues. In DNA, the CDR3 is TGTGCCAGCAGCTACTGGCAGGGGAGAGGGGATACGCAGTATTTT. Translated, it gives CASSYWQGRGDTQYF.

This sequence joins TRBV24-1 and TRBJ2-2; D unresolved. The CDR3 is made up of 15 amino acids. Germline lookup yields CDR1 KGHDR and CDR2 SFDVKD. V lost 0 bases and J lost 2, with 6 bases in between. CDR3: CATSDLGRNTGELFF. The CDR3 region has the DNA TGTGCCACCAGTGATTTGGGCCGTAACACCGGGGAGCTGTTTTTT.